This T cell receptor (beta chain) comes out of a study of CD8+ T cells in alopecia areata. In this sample, this clone turned up a few times. Extracted RNA was reverse transcribed, and the resulting cDNA served as sequencing template. Profiled with immunoSEQ multiplex PCR; TCRdb holds only in-frame clones, not every one. Here the sample spans about 220,000 clones, 50% to 70% being singletons. Per the germline V gene, CDR1 is SGHTA and CDR2 is FQGNSA. The CDR3 extends over 16 amino acids. With 3 bases removed from V and 6 bases from J, the gap between germline ends came to 18 bases. Specified treatment: oral pan-JAK inhibitor, 5-10 mg twice daily.

The specimen was CD4+ T cells sorted from blood, collected at week 4, from a patient treated with tofacitinib. The clonotype was recovered from a human donor with alopecia areata. J is TRBJ2-1 and V is TRBV7-2, with D perhaps assigned TRBD1 or TRBD2 (5 bases each). The CDR3 sequence is CASSLRPAGTLNEQFF. CDR3 DNA sequence: TGTGCCAGCAGCTTGCGCCCAGCCGGGACCCTCAATGAGCAGTTCTTC.